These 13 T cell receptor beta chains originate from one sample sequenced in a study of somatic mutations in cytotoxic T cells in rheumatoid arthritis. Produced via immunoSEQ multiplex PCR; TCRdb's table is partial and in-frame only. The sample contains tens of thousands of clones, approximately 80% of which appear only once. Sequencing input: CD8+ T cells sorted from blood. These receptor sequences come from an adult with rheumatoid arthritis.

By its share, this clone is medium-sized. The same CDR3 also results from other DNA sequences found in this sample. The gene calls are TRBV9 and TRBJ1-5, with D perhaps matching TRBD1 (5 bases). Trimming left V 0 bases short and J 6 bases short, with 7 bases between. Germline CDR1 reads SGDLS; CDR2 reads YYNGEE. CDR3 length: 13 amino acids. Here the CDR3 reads CASSVDQGQPQHF. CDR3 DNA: TGTGCCAGCAGCGTAGATCAGGGTCAGCCCCAGCATTTT.

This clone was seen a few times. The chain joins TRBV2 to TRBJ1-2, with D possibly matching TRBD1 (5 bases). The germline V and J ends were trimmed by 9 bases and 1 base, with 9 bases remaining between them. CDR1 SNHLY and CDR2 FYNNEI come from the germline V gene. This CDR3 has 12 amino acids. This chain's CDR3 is CARRGINYGYTF. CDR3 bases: TGTGCCAGACGGGGCATTAACTATGGCTACACCTTC.

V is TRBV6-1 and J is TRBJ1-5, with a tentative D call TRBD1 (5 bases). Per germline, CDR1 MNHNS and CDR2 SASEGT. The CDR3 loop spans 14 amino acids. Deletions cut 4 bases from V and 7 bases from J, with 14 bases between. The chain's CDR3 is CASSVIGSGQPQHF. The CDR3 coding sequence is TGTGCCAGCAGTGTTATCGGGTCAGGGCAGCCCCAGCATTTT.

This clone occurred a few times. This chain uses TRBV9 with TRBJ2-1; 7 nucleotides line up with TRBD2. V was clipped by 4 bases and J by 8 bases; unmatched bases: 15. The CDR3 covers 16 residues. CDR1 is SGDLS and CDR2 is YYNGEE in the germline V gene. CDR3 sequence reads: CASSPQGGRLWDEQFF. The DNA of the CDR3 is TGTGCCAGCAGCCCTCAAGGCGGGAGATTATGGGATGAGCAGTTCTTC.

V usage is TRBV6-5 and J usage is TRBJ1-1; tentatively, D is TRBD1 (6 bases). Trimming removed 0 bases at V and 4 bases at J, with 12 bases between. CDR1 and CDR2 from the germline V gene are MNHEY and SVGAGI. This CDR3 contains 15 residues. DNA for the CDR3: TGTGCCAGCAGTTACTCGTGGGGGGGCGGCACTGAAGCTTTCTTT. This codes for CASSYSWGGGTEAFF.

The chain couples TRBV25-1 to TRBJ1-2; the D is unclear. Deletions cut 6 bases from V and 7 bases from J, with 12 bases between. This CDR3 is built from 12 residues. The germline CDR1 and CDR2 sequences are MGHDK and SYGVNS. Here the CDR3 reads CASRDGRGGYTF. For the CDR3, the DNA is TGTGCCAGCAGGGACGGCCGGGGTGGCTACACCTTC.

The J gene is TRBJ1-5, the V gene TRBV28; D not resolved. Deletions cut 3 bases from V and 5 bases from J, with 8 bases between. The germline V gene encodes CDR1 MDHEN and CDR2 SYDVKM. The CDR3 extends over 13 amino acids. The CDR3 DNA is TGTGCCAGCAGTTTGGTGGGGTATCAGCCCCAGCATTTT. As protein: CASSLVGYQPQHF.

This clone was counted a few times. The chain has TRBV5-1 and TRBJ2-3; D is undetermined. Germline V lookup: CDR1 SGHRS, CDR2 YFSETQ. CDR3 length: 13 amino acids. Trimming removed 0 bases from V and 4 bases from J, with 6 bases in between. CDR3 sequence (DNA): TGCGCCAGCAGCTTGGATCGCGCAGATACGCAGTATTTT. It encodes CASSLDRADTQYF.

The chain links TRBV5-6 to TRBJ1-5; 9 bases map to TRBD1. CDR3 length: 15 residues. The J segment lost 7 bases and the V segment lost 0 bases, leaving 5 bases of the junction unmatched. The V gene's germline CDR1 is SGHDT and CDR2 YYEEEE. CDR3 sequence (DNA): TGTGCCAGCAGCTTGGGGACAGGGGCGAACCAGCCCCAGCATTTT. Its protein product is CASSLGTGANQPQHF.

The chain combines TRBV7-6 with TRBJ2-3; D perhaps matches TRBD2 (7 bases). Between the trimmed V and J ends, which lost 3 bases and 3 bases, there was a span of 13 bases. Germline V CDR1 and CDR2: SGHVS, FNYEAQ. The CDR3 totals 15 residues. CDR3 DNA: TGTGCCAGCAGCTTGGGGGGGGGCCAGACAGATACGCAGTATTTT. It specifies CASSLGGGQTDTQYF.

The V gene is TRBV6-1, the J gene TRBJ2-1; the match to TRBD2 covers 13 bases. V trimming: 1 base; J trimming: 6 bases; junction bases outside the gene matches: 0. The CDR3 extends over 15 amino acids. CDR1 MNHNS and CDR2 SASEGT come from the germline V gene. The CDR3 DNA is TGTGCCAGCAGTGAAGGGACTAGCGGGAGCAATGAGCAGTTCTTC. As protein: CASSEGTSGSNEQFF.

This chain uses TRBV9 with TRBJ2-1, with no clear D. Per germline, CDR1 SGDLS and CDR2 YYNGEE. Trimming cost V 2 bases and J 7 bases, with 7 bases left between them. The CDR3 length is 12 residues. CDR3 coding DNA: TGTGCCAGCAGCGTGGGCCAGAATGAGCAGTTCTTC. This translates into CASSVGQNEQFF.

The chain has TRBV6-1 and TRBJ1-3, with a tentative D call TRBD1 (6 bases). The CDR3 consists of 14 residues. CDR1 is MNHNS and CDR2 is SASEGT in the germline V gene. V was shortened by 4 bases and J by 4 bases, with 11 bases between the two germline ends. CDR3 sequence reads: CASSGRTAGNTIYF. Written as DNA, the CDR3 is TGTGCCAGCAGTGGTAGGACAGCAGGAAACACCATATATTTT.